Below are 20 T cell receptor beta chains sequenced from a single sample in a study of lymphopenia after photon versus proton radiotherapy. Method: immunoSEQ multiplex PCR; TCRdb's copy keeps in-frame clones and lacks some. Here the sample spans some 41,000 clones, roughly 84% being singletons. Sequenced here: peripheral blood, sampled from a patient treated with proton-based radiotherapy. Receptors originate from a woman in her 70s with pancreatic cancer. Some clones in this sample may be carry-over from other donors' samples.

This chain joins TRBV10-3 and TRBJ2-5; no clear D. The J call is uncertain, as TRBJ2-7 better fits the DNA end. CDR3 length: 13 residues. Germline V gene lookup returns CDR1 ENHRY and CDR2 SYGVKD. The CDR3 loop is CAISESQSYEQYF. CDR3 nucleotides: TGTGCCATCAGTGAGTCTCAAAGCTACGAGCAGTACTTC.

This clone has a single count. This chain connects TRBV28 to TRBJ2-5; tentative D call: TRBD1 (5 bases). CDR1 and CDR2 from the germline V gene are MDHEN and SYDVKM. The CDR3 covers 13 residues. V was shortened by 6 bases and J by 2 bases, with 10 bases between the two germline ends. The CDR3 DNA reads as TGTGCCAGCAGGCCGCAGGGACAAGAGACCCAGTACTTC. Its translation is CASRPQGQETQYF.

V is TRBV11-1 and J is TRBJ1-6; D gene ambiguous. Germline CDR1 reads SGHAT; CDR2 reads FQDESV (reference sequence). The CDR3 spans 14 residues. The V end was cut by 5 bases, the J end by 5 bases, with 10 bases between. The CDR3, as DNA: TGTGCCAGCAGCCCACGTGGTAATAATTCACCCCTCCACTTT. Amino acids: CASSPRGNNSPLHF.

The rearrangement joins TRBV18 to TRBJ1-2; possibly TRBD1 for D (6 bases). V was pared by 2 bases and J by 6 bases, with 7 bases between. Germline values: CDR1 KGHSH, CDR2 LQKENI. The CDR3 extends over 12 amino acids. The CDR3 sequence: CASSPGQNGYTF. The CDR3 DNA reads TGTGCCAGCTCACCAGGACAGAATGGCTACACCTTC. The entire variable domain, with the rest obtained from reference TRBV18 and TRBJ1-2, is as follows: NAGVMQNPRHLVRRRGQEARLRCSPMKGHSHVYWYRQLPEEGLKFMVYLQKENIIDESGMPKERFSAEFPKEGPSILRIQQVVRGDSAAYFCASSPGQNGYTFGSGTRLTVV.

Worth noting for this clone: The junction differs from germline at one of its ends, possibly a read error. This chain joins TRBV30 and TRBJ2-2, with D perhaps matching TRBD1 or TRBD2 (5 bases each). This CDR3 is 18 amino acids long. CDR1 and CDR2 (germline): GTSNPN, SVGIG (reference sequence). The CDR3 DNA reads TGTGCCTGGAGTGGAATGACCAACCGGGACGGCGAACACCGGGGAGCTGTTTTT. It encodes CAWSGMTNRDGEHRGAVF.

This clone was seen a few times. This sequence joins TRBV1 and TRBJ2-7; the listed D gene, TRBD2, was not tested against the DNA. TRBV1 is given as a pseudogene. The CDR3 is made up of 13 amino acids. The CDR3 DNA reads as TGCACCAGCAACCGGGGGGACTCCTACGAGCAGTACTTC. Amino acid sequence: CTSNRGDSYEQYF.

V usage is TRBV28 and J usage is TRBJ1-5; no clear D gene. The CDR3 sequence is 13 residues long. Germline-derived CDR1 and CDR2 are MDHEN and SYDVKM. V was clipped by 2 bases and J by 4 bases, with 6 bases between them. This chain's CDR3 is CASSLEWNQPQHF. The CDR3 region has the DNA TGTGCCAGCAGTTTAGAGTGGAATCAGCCCCAGCATTTT.

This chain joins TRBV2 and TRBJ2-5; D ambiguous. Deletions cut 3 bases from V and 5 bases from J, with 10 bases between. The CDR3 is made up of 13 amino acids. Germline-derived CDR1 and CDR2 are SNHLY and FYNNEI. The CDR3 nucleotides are TGTGCCAGCAGTGACACTTCCCGGGAGACCCAGTACTTC. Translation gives CASSDTSRETQYF. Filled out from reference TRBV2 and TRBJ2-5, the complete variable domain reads EPEVTQTPSHQVTQMGQEVILRCVPISNHLYFYWYRQILGQKVEFLVSFYNNEISEKSEIFDDQFSVERPDGSNFTLKIRSTKLEDSAMYFCASSDTSRETQYFGPGTRLLVL.

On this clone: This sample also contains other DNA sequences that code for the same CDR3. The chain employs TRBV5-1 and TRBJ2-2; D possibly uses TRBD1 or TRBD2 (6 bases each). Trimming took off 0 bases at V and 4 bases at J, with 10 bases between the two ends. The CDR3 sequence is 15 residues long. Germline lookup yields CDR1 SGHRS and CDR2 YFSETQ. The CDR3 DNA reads TGCGCCAGCAGCTTGGCGGGGGCGGTCACCGGGGAGCTGTTTTTT. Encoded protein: CASSLAGAVTGELFF.

CDR3 nucleotides: TGTGCCAGCAGCCACAGGGACAGGGTCCACGAGCAGTACTTC. Encoded protein: CASSHRDRVHEQYF. This rearrangement joins TRBV11-3 to TRBJ2-7; 9 nucleotides match TRBD1. J gave up 5 bases and V 5 bases, and 7 bases lay outside the gene matches. The germline CDR1 and CDR2 sequences are SGHNT and YENEEA. There are 14 residues in the CDR3.

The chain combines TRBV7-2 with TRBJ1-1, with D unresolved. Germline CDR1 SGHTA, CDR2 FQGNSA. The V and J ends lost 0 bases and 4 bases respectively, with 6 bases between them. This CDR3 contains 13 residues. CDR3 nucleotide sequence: TGTGCCAGCAGCTTAGCTGCCACCACTGAAGCTTTCTTT. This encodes CASSLAATTEAFF.

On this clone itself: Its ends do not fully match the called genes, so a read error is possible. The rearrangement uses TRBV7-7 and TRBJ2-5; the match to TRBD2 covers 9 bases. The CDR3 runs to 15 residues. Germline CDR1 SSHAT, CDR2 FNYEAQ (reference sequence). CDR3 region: CASSPTSGPQGTQYF. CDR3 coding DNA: TGTGCTAGCAGCCCAACTAGCGGGCCTCAGGGGACCCAGTACTTC.

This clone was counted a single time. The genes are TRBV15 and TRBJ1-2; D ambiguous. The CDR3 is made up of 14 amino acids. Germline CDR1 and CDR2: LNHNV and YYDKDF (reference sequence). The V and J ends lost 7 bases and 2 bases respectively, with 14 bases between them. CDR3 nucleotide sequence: TGTGCCACCAACCGATTCCGGGCCAACTATGGCTACACCTTC. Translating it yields CATNRFRANYGYTF.

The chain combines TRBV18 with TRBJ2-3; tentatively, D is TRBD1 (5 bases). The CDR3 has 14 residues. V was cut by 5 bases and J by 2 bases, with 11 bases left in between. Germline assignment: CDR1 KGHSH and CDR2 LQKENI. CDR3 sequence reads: CASSSFGHTDTQYF. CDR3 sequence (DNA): TGTGCCAGCTCATCTTTCGGACACACAGATACGCAGTATTTT.

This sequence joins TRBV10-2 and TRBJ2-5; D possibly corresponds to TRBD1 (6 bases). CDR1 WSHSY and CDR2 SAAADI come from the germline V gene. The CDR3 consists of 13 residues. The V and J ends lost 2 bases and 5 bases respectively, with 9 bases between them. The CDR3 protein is CASSEQGMETQYF. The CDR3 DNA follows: TGCGCCAGCAGTGAGCAGGGGATGGAGACCCAGTACTTC.

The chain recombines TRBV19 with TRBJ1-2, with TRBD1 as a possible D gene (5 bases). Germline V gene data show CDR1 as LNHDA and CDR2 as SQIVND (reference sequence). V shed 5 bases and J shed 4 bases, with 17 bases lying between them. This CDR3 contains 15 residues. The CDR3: CASSRSGMSGYGYTF. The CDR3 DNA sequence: TGTGCCAGTAGTCGGTCAGGGATGAGTGGCTATGGCTACACCTTC.

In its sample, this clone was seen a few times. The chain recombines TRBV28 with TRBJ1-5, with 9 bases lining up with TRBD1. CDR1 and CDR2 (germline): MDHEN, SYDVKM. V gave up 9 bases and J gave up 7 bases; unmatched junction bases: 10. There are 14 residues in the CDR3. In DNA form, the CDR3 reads TGTGCCAGTCAACTACAGGGGGCGTCCCAGCCCCAGCATTTT. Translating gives CASQLQGASQPQHF.

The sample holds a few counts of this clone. The DNA for the CDR3 is TGTGCCAGCAGCTTGATCCTAACTAACTATGGCTACACCTTC. Translated: CASSLILTNYGYTF. The chain couples TRBV5-4 to TRBJ1-2; D is unclear. The CDR3 spans 14 residues. The V and J ends lost 1 base and 0 bases respectively, with 7 bases between them. Germline-derived CDR1 and CDR2 are SGHNT and YYREEE (reference sequence). Based on the CDR3 plus reference TRBV5-4 and TRBJ1-2, the full variable domain is ETGVTQSPTHLIKTRGQQVTLRCSSQSGHNTVSWYQQALGQGPQFIFQYYREEENGRGNFPPRFSGLQFPNYSSELNVNALELDDSALYLCASSLILTNYGYTFGSGTRLTVV.

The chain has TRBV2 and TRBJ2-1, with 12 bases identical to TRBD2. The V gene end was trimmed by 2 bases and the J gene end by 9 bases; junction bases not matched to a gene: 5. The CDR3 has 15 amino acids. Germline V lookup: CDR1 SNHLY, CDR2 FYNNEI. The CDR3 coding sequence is TGTGCCAGCAGTGAACTAGCGGGAGGGCCTGGTGAGCAGTTCTTC. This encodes CASSELAGGPGEQFF.

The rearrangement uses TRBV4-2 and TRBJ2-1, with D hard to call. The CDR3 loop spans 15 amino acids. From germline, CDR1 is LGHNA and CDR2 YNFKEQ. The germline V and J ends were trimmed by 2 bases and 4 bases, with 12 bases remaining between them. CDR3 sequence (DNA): TGTGCCAGCAGCCAAAATCGGGCTACATACAATGAGCAGTTCTTC. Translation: CASSQNRATYNEQFF.